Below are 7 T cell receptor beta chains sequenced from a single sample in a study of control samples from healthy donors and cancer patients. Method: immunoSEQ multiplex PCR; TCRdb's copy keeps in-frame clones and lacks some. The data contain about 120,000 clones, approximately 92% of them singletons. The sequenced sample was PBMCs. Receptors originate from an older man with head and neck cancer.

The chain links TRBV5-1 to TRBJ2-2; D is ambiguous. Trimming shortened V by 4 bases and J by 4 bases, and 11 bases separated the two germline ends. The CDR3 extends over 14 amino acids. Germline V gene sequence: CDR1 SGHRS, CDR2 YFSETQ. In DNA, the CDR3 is TGCGCCAGCAGCCCGAGTGAGGTCACCGGGGAGCTGTTTTTT. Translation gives CASSPSEVTGELFF.

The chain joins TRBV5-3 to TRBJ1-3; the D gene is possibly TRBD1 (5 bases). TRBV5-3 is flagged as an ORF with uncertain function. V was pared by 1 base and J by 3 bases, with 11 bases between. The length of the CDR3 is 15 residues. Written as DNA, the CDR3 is TGTGCCAGAAGCTTGATCAACAGGAGTGGAAACACCATATATTTT. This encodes CARSLINRSGNTIYF.

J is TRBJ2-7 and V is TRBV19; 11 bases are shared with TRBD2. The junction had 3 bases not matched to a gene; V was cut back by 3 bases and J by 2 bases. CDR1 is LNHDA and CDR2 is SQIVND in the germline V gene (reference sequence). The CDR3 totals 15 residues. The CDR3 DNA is TGTGCCAGTAGTATCGGGACTAGCGGACCCTACGAGCAGTACTTC. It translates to CASSIGTSGPYEQYF.

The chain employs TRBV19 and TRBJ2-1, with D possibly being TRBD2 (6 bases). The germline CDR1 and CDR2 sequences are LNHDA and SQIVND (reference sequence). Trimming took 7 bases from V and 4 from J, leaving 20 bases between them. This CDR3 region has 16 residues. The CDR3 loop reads CASTERASGSYNEQFF. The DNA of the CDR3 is TGTGCCAGTACCGAGAGGGCAAGCGGGTCTTACAATGAGCAGTTCTTC.

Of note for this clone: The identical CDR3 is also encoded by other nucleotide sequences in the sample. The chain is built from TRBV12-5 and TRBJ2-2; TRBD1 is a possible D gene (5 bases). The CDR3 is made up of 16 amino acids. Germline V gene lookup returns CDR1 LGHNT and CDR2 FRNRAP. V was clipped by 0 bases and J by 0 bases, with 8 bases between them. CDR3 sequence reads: CASGLVEGANTGELFF. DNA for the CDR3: TGTGCTAGTGGTTTGGTCGAAGGGGCGAACACCGGGGAGCTGTTTTTT.

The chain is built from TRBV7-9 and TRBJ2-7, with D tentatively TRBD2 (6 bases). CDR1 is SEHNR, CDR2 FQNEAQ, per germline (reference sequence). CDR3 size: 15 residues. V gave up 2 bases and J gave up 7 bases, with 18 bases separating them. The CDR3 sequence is CASSLFLVGAGEQYF. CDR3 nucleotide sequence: TGTGCCAGCAGCTTATTTCTTGTGGGCGCGGGGGAGCAGTACTTC.

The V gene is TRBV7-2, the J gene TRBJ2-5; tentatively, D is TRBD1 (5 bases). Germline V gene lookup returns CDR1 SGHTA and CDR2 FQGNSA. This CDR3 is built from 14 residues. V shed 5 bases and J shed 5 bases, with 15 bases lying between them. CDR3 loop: CASSLRSRAETQYF. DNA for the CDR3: TGTGCCAGCAGCCTTCGGTCCAGGGCGGAGACCCAGTACTTC.